The 28 T cell receptor beta chains given below trace back to one sample, sequenced in a study of T cell clonality in common variable immunodeficiency (dated by TCRdb to the mid-2010s). These TCRs' antigens remain unknown. Library generation was performed with the immunoSEQ multiplex PCR assay. In its TCRdb copy, this immuneACCESS table keeps in-frame sequences only and misses some clones. Where compared with another copy, unresolved V genes explain less than half of these, and the others have no known cause. This sample shows about 16,000 clones, and none of them turns up only once. The ten largest clones take up roughly 13% of the sample. What the work shows at the level of the full study, not this receptor alone: CVID TCRbeta sequences reportedly showed fewer deletions and N-nucleotide insertions and lacked highly modified clones with 13 or more V deletions.

Sequenced sample: peripheral blood mononuclear cells. Receptor source: a human donor with common variable immunodeficiency.

Of note for this clone: The read gets to within 3 residues of the CDR3 end, and the germline J gene fills in the rest. The V call is TRBV30, the J call TRBJ2-1; TRBD2 agrees at 8 bases. This CDR3 spans 15 amino acids. V was clipped by 3 bases and J by 4 bases; unmatched bases: 8. Germline loops: CDR1 GTSNPN, CDR2 SVGIG (reference sequence). CDR3: CAWSPGTRAYNEQFF. Incomplete CDR3 DNA: TGTGCCTGGAGCCCCGGGACTAGAGCTTACAATGAG.

The sample holds a few counts of this clone. Coverage ceases 3 residues before the CDR3 finishes, and the germline J gene fills in the end. This chain links TRBV18 with TRBJ1-5, with D perhaps TRBD1 (5 bases). Trimming took 5 bases from V and 2 from J, leaving 10 bases between them. The CDR3 covers 14 residues. Germline V gene data show CDR1 as KGHSH and CDR2 as LQKENI. The CDR3 here is CASSGVGGNQPQHF. The DNA read from the CDR3 is TGTGCCAGCTCAGGGGTAGGGGGCAATCAGCCC. The full variable domain, its missing parts supplied by reference TRBV18 and TRBJ1-5, is NAGVMQNPRHLVRRRGQEARLRCSPMKGHSHVYWYRQLPEEGLKFMVYLQKENIIDESGMPKERFSAEFPKEGPSILRIQQVVRGDSAAYFCASSGVGGNQPQHFGDGTRLSIL.

Notes on this clone: The CDR3 is cut off 3 residues early in the read; its end comes from the germline J gene. The rearrangement links TRBV5-6 to TRBJ2-1; 12 positions match TRBD2. The CDR3 totals 15 residues. CDR1 is SGHDT and CDR2 is YYEEEE in the germline V gene. V dropped 3 bases and J dropped 9; count of bases not matched to a gene: 7. CDR3 sequence: CASSSLAGGRGEQFF. The sequenced CDR3 bases are TGTGCCAGCAGCTCTCTAGCGGGGGGGCGGGGTGAG. The full variable domain, in which reference TRBV5-6 and TRBJ2-1 provide the parts outside the CDR3, is DAGVTQSPTHLIKTRGQQVTLRCSPKSGHDTVSWYQQALGQGPQFIFQYYEEEERQRGNFPDRFSGHQFPNYSSELNVNALLLGDSALYLCASSSLAGGRGEQFFGPGTRLTVL.

This clone came up a few times. The CDR3 goes on 3 residues after the read ends, and that part is filled in from the germline J gene. The chain couples TRBV19 to TRBJ2-7; TRBD1 aligns across 8 bases. J lost 0 bases, V lost 7 bases, and 5 bases had no gene match. This CDR3 has 14 residues. From germline, CDR1 is LNHDA and CDR2 SQIVND (reference sequence). Here the CDR3 reads CASKDRASSYEQYF. The sequenced CDR3 bases are TGTGCCAGTAAGGACAGGGCGAGCTCCTACGAG.

This clone turned up a few times. The observed sequence ends 3 residues before the CDR3 terminus, with the missing tail filled in from the germline J gene. V is TRBV7-6 and J is TRBJ2-3; 9 nucleotides agree with TRBD2. V lost 1 base to trimming and J lost 4 bases; unmatched junction nucleotides: 3. CDR1 and CDR2 from the germline V gene are SGHVS and FNYEAQ. CDR3 size: 15 residues. The CDR3 reads CASSLVAGGPDTQYF. The CDR3 bases that were read are TGTGCCAGCAGCTTAGTTGCGGGGGGGCCAGATACG. The complete variable domain, with remaining parts taken from reference TRBV7-6 and TRBJ2-3, reads GAGVSQSPRYKVTKRGQDVALRCDPISGHVSLYWYRQALGQGPEFLTYFNYEAQQDKSGLPNDRFSAERPEGSISTLTIQRTEQRDSAMYRCASSLVAGGPDTQYFGPGTRLTVL.

In its sample, this clone was seen many times. The read ends 3 residues shy of where the CDR3 ends; the end is completed using the germline J gene. J is TRBJ2-5 and V is TRBV28; 8 bases align to TRBD1. The CDR3 has 14 amino acids. From germline, CDR1 is MDHEN and CDR2 SYDVKM. The trim removed 5 bases at V and 4 bases at J, leaving 6 bases unmatched. CDR3 DNA (partial): TGTGCCAGCAGTCTTCGGACAGGGAGAGAGACC. This translates into CASSLRTGRET. The full CDR3 sequence reads CASSLRTGRETQYF.

This clone was detected only a few times. The read gets to within 3 residues of the CDR3 end, and the germline J gene fills in the rest. This rearrangement joins TRBV7-2 to TRBJ2-7, with D uncertain. Trimming shortened V by 1 base and J by 2 bases, and 6 bases separated the two germline ends. The CDR3 extends over 13 amino acids. Germline loops: CDR1 SGHTA, CDR2 FQGNSA. The CDR3: CASSLVAAYEQYF. CDR3 DNA (partial): TGTGCCAGCAGCTTAGTGGCAGCCTACGAG.

A few counts support this clone. The read comes to an end 3 residues before the CDR3 does, leaving the germline J gene to fill in the end. This sequence joins TRBV19 and TRBJ1-5; D gene unclear. This CDR3 comprises 16 residues. The V and J ends lost 1 base and 4 bases respectively, with 14 bases between them. CDR1 and CDR2 from the germline V gene are LNHDA and SQIVND (reference sequence). The covered CDR3 bases are TGTGCCAGTAGTATAGTTTTAGTCAGGCCAAATCAGCCC. Amino acid sequence: CASSIVLVRPNQP. The entire CDR3 is CASSIVLVRPNQPQHF.

This clone showed up many times. The CDR3 bases that were read are TGCAGTGCTAGTTTCCGACGGGGCACAGATACG. Its protein product is CSASFRRGTDT. The full CDR3 is CSASFRRGTDTQYF. This chain links TRBV20-1 with TRBJ2-3; D is uncertain. The read comes to an end 3 residues before the CDR3 does, leaving the germline J gene to fill in the end. The CDR3 has 14 residues. CDR1 and CDR2 (germline): DFQATT, SNEGSKA (reference sequence). V lost 3 bases and J lost 1, with 11 bases in between.

This clone appeared a few times. The observed sequence ends 3 residues before the CDR3 terminus, with the missing tail filled in from the germline J gene. V gene TRBV18 combines with J gene TRBJ2-7; D may be TRBD1 (7 bases). CDR1 and CDR2 (germline): KGHSH, LQKENI. The V end was cut by 6 bases, the J end by 0 bases, with 12 bases between. The CDR3 spans 14 residues. The CDR3 loop reads CASSAGQNSYEQYF. The covered CDR3 bases are TGTGCCAGCTCGGCGGGACAGAACTCCTACGAG.

This clone was counted at least ten times. The read comes to an end 3 residues before the CDR3 does, leaving the germline J gene to fill in the end. V usage is TRBV5-4 and J usage is TRBJ2-5, with 11 bases lining up with TRBD2. V was clipped by 2 bases and J by 5 bases; unmatched bases: 8. CDR3 length equals 16 residues. CDR1 and CDR2 (germline): SGHNT, YYREEE (reference sequence). The CDR3 bases that were read are TGTGCCAGCAGCTTTAGCGGGGGGGCAGCAGGGGAGACC. It specifies CASSFSGGAAGET. The entire CDR3 reads CASSFSGGAAGETQYF.

CDR3 protein: CASSVNNEKLFF. The sequenced CDR3 bases are TGCGCCAGCTCAGTGAATAATGAAAAA. V is TRBV5-1 and J is TRBJ1-4; D call uncertain. The read stops 3 residues short of the end of the CDR3; the missing end is completed from the germline J gene. CDR1 is SGHRS, CDR2 YFSETQ, per germline. V lost 7 bases and J 4 bases, leaving 8 bases between the germline ends. The CDR3 spans 12 residues. Using reference TRBV5-1 and TRBJ1-4 for the parts outside the CDR3, the full variable domain is KAGVTQTPRYLIKTRGQQVTLSCSPISGHRSVSWYQQTPGQGLQFLFEYFSETQRNKGNFPGRFSGRQFSNSRSEMNVSTLELGDSALYLCASSVNNEKLFFGSGTQLSVL.

As concerns this clone: The read finishes 3 residues shy of the CDR3 end, and the germline J gene is used to complete it. This chain uses TRBV7-9 with TRBJ2-1; weak D call: TRBD1 (5 bases). The CDR3 contains 14 residues. Germline lookup yields CDR1 SEHNR and CDR2 FQNEAQ (reference sequence). The V and J ends lost 2 bases and 7 bases respectively, with 12 bases between them. CDR3 DNA (partial): TGTGCCAGCAGCTTATATCAAAAGGGGAATGAG. Its translation is CASSLYQKGNE. Given in full, the CDR3 is CASSLYQKGNEQFF.

In this sample, this clone turned up a few times. With the read ending 3 residues before the CDR3 end, the germline J gene is used to fill in that end. V and J are TRBV19 and TRBJ1-1, with 8 bases identical to TRBD1. In germline, CDR1 is LNHDA, CDR2 SQIVND (reference sequence). The trim removed 7 bases at V and 0 bases at J, leaving 13 bases unmatched. CDR3 length equals 17 residues. CDR3 amino acids: CASTRRGGGQVNTEAFF. CDR3 DNA, as far as it was read: TGTGCCAGTACCCGCCGTGGGGGGGGACAGGTGAACACTGAA. Using reference TRBV19 and TRBJ1-1 for the parts outside the CDR3, the full variable domain is DGGITQSPKYLFRKEGQNVTLSCEQNLNHDAMYWYRQDPGQGLRLIYYSQIVNDFQKGDIAEGYSVSREKKESFPLTVTSAQKNPTAFYLCASTRRGGGQVNTEAFFGQGTRLTVV.

This clone was seen a handful of times. The DNA ends 3 residues before the CDR3 does, and the rest of the CDR3 is filled in from the germline J gene. J is TRBJ2-1 and V is TRBV19, with 9 bases matching TRBD2. CDR1 is LNHDA, CDR2 SQIVND, per germline (reference sequence). V shed 4 bases, J shed 7 bases, and the junction held 14 bases outside the gene matches. The CDR3 runs 17 residues. This chain's CDR3 is CASSSQSGTSYTNEQFF. Partial CDR3 DNA: TGTGCCAGTAGTAGCCAATCCGGGACTAGCTATACTAATGAG.

This clone was observed many times. Read data end 3 residues before the CDR3 end; the end is taken from the germline J gene. The chain links TRBV2 to TRBJ2-7; D is perhaps TRBD1 (5 bases). Trimming shortened V by 5 bases and J by 1 base, and 9 bases separated the two germline ends. This CDR3 contains 13 residues. Per the germline V gene, CDR1 is SNHLY and CDR2 is FYNNEI. Incomplete CDR3 DNA: TGTGCCAGCAGTACGGACAAGTCCTACGAG. This translates into CASSTDKSYE. The full CDR3 protein is CASSTDKSYEQYF.

As concerns this clone: The read terminates 3 residues ahead of where the CDR3 ends, so the germline J gene completes it. This sample includes further DNA sequences coding for the same CDR3. The V call is TRBV7-2, the J call TRBJ1-6; D possibly corresponds to TRBD1 (5 bases). CDR1 is SGHTA, CDR2 FQGNSA, per germline. Trimming stripped 0 bases from V and 4 bases from J, with 10 bases between. The length of the CDR3 is 16 residues. The sequenced CDR3 bases are TGTGCCAGCAGCTTAGCTAGCGGACAATATAATTCACCC. This sequence encodes CASSLASGQYNSP. The full CDR3 reads CASSLASGQYNSPLHF.

This clone has a handful of counts. From the germline J gene comes the end of the CDR3, since the read stops 3 residues before it. The chain links TRBV20-1 to TRBJ2-7, with 10 bases fitting TRBD1. CDR1 DFQATT and CDR2 SNEGSKA come from the germline V gene (reference sequence). Trimming removed 5 bases from V and 2 bases from J; junction bases left unmatched: 0. CDR3 length equals 12 residues. The CDR3 reads CSAGTGAYEQYF. CDR3 DNA (partial): TGCAGTGCTGGGACAGGGGCCTACGAG.

This clone was picked up a small number of times. The sequenced part of the CDR3 DNA is TGTGCCAGCAGTGATTCCCACTTAGATACG. It is translated as CASSDSHLDT. The whole CDR3 protein is CASSDSHLDTQYF. The chain joins TRBV2 to TRBJ2-3; the D is unclear. Read coverage stops 3 residues before the CDR3 terminus; the germline J gene supplies the remainder. This CDR3 contains 13 residues. Trimming pared 3 bases from V and 5 bases from J, leaving 9 bases between. Per the germline V gene, CDR1 is SNHLY and CDR2 is FYNNEI.

This clone has a count of ten or more. With the read ending 3 residues before the CDR3 end, the germline J gene is used to fill in that end. The genes are TRBV19 and TRBJ2-7; D is perhaps TRBD1 (6 bases). The CDR3 spans 14 residues. V was cut by 6 bases and J by 3 bases, with 15 bases left in between. Germline CDR1 reads LNHDA; CDR2 reads SQIVND (reference sequence). The CDR3 bases that were read are TGTGCCAGTAGCACCCCGACAGGAATCTACGAG. Protein sequence: CASSTPTGIYE. The whole CDR3 protein is CASSTPTGIYEQYF.

This clone was observed a few times. The read is 3 residues too short to cover the CDR3 end, so that end is filled in from the germline J gene. The chain employs TRBV20-1 and TRBJ1-5; perhaps TRBD1 as D (6 bases). The CDR3 is made up of 15 amino acids. The germline V and J ends were trimmed by 0 bases and 6 bases, with 15 bases remaining between them. CDR1 and CDR2 from the germline V gene are DFQATT and SNEGSKA (reference sequence). CDR3 bases read: TGCAGTGCTAGAGATTGGTATGGGGGCGCTCAGCCC. This translates into CSARDWYGGAQP. The whole CDR3 sequence reads CSARDWYGGAQPQHF.

A word on this clone: The read terminates 3 residues before the CDR3 end, so the remaining end is supplied by the germline J gene. J is TRBJ2-3 and V is TRBV7-3, with a possible D match to TRBD1 (6 bases). Germline-derived CDR1 and CDR2 are SGHTA and FQGTGA. The length of the CDR3 is 15 residues. V was pared by 5 bases and J by 2 bases, with 14 bases between. CDR3 DNA (partial): TGTGCCAGCAGCCTGTTAGGGACATCCACAGATACG. Residues: CASSLLGTSTDT. The full CDR3 sequence reads CASSLLGTSTDTQYF.

This clone has just a few counts. The read gets to within 3 residues of the CDR3 end, and the germline J gene fills in the rest. This rearrangement joins TRBV7-9 to TRBJ1-2, with 7 bases that match TRBD1. This CDR3 region has 14 residues. V lost 5 bases and J lost 6; bases outside the gene matches: 9. The germline gives CDR1 SEHNR, CDR2 FQNEAQ (reference sequence). The part of the CDR3 DNA that was read is TGTGCCAGCAGCGAGCGACAGGGAGGGAATGGC. This encodes CASSERQGGNG. The CDR3 in its entirety is CASSERQGGNGYTF.

Concerning this clone: The CDR3 extends 3 residues past the end of the read, so its final part is completed from the germline J gene. V gene TRBV2 combines with J gene TRBJ2-3, with unresolved D. Germline V lookup: CDR1 SNHLY, CDR2 FYNNEI. V shed 5 bases and J shed 6 bases, with 18 bases lying between them. The CDR3 runs 15 residues. The CDR3 reads CASSSRLALRDTQYF. CDR3 bases read: TGTGCCAGCAGTTCTCGACTGGCCTTGCGGGATACG. The full variable domain, completed using reference TRBV2 and TRBJ2-3, is EPEVTQTPSHQVTQMGQEVILRCVPISNHLYFYWYRQILGQKVEFLVSFYNNEISEKSEIFDDQFSVERPDGSNFTLKIRSTKLEDSAMYFCASSSRLALRDTQYFGPGTRLTVL.

This clone was detected only a few times. CDR3 sequence: CASSETDRAYEQYF. CDR3 DNA, as far as it was read: TGTGCCAGCAGTGAAACTGACAGGGCCTACGAG. The gene calls are TRBV2 and TRBJ2-7; the match to TRBD1 covers 7 bases. The read finishes 3 residues shy of the CDR3 end, and the germline J gene is used to complete it. The ends lost 2 bases at V and 2 bases at J; junction bases unmatched: 3. This CDR3 comprises 14 residues. The V gene's germline CDR1 is SNHLY and CDR2 FYNNEI.

In its sample, this clone was seen a few times. The observed sequence ends 3 residues before the CDR3 terminus, with the missing tail filled in from the germline J gene. The gene calls are TRBV7-8 and TRBJ1-5; a weak D match, TRBD1 (5 bases). The CDR3 is 15 amino acids. The germline gives CDR1 SGHVS, CDR2 FQNEAQ. Trimming pared 5 bases from V and 6 bases from J, leaving 17 bases between. The sequenced part of the CDR3 DNA is TGTGCCAGCAGCAAAGTCGACAGAAGAAGTCAGCCC. It encodes CASSKVDRRSQP. The whole CDR3 reads CASSKVDRRSQPQHF.

This clone occurred a few times. CDR3 bases read: TGTGCCAGCAGCTTAGGATGGCAGGGGCCACCCTACAATGAG. Protein: CASSLGWQGPPYNE. The entire CDR3 protein is CASSLGWQGPPYNEQFF. The chain is built from TRBV7-6 and TRBJ2-1; maybe TRBD1 (6 bases). The read ends 3 residues before the CDR3 terminus; that terminus is restored from the germline J gene. V was trimmed by 1 base and J by 2 bases, leaving 15 bases between them. Germline V gives CDR1 SGHVS, CDR2 FNYEAQ. The CDR3 contains 17 residues. Looking up the rest from reference TRBV7-6 and TRBJ2-1 gives the full variable domain: GAGVSQSPRYKVTKRGQDVALRCDPISGHVSLYWYRQALGQGPEFLTYFNYEAQQDKSGLPNDRFSAERPEGSISTLTIQRTEQRDSAMYRCASSLGWQGPPYNEQFFGPGTRLTVL.

This clone was picked up a small number of times. The CDR3 is cut off 3 residues early in the read; its end comes from the germline J gene. The chain uses TRBV7-2 and TRBJ2-1; possibly TRBD2 for D (5 bases). This CDR3 comprises 13 residues. Per germline, CDR1 SGHTA and CDR2 FQGNSA. The ends were cut back, 4 bases at V and 8 bases at J, with 12 bases in the middle. The covered CDR3 bases are TGTGCCAGCAGCTCTAGCTCCCCGGATGAG. It encodes CASSSSSPDE. The entire CDR3 protein is CASSSSSPDEQFF.